This is a list of T cell receptor beta chains from one sample in a study of T-cell memory formation after mild COVID-19. TCRdb processed the 5' RACE reads anew with MiXCR; each CDR3 protein has one entry. The data show 180,000 or so distinct CDR3 sequences, with more than 9% seen just once and around 3.8% held by the top ten. Sequencing input: PBMCs or a T cell subset sorted from them (not recorded which). These receptors were collected from a man younger than 35 who had mild COVID-19 (a few samples of this study predate the infection). Cell type and time point are not known. CDR3s include the opening cysteine and the closing phenylalanine or tryptophan. Each record gives: clone size, J gene, V gene, D gene, CDR3 protein, CDR3 DNA. D genes are given only for firm matches. Rows may omit the clone size; those that give it use once, few, many or a size class.

NA TRBJ1-1 TRBV6-6 NA CASSYFSGNTEAFF TGTGCCAGCAGTTACTTCTCAGGGAACACTGAAGCTTTCTTT
NA TRBJ2-5 TRBV4-3 NA CASSQKYQLGGGETQYF TGCGCCAGCAGCCAAAAATACCAGCTCGGGGGCGGAGAGACCCAGTACTTC
NA TRBJ1-2 TRBV3-1 TRBD1 CASGETGQSYGYTF TGTGCCAGCGGCGAGACAGGGCAAAGCTATGGCTACACCTTC
NA TRBJ1-1 TRBV28 NA CASARGDLGNTEAFF TGTGCCAGCGCCCGGGGCGATCTCGGGAACACTGAAGCTTTCTTT
many TRBJ2-4 TRBV7-9 NA CASSLWDRNIQYF TGTGCCAGCAGCTTATGGGATAGAAACATTCAGTACTTC
NA TRBJ1-4 TRBV6-5 NA CASSYGLHEKLFF TGTGCCAGCAGTTACGGGCTCCATGAAAAACTGTTTTTT
many TRBJ2-5 TRBV12-3/TRBV12-4 NA CASSLAQGRQETQYF TGTGCCAGCAGTTTAGCGCAGGGTCGCCAAGAGACCCAGTACTTC
NA TRBJ2-7 TRBV5-8 NA CASSKSIYRGNEQYF TGTGCCAGCAGCAAGAGCATCTACCGGGGGAACGAGCAGTACTTC
NA TRBJ2-3 TRBV21-1 NA CDSTPRDCTDTQYF TGTGACAGCACTCCGCGGGACTGCACAGATACGCAGTATTTT
NA TRBJ2-1 TRBV4-1 NA CASSQDNRRFSYNEQFF TGCGCCAGCAGCCAAGATAACCGGCGGTTCTCCTACAATGAGCAGTTCTTC
few TRBJ1-6 TRBV4-2 NA CASSPRANSPLHF TGTGCCAGCAGCCCGAGAGCTAATTCACCCCTCCACTTT
NA TRBJ2-3 TRBV7-9 NA CASGDAGAQGTDTQYF TGTGCCAGCGGCGACGCGGGGGCGCAAGGCACAGATACGCAGTATTTT
many TRBJ2-2 TRBV10-3 TRBD1 CAISESYPGQGASGELFF TGTGCCATCAGTGAGTCCTACCCAGGACAGGGGGCCTCCGGGGAGCTGTTTTTT
many TRBJ2-3 TRBV4-2 NA CASSQTDTQYF TGTGCCAGCAGCCAAACAGATACGCAGTATTTT
NA TRBJ1-2 TRBV6-5 NA CASSYPGALYGYTF TGTGCCAGCAGTTACCCCGGAGCCCTCTATGGCTACACCTTC
NA TRBJ2-3 TRBV5-1 NA CASSLGVGPTDTQYF TGCGCCAGCAGCTTAGGCGTCGGGCCCACAGATACGCAGTATTTT
few TRBJ1-3 TRBV4-1 NA CASSQEEQRSSGNTIYF TGCGCCAGCAGCCAAGAAGAGCAACGGAGCTCTGGAAACACCATATATTTT
NA TRBJ1-5 TRBV4-2 NA CASSPPGNINQPQHF TGTGCCAGCAGCCCACCAGGGAATATCAATCAGCCCCAGCATTTT
NA TRBJ1-1 TRBV7-3 TRBD1 CASSLYGRGGENPEAFF TGTGCCAGCAGCTTATATGGCAGGGGGGGAGAGAACCCTGAAGCTTTCTTT
NA TRBJ2-5 TRBV14 TRBD1 CASSPKRTTGRVQETQYF TGTGCCAGCAGTCCGAAGCGTACGACAGGGAGAGTCCAAGAGACCCAGTACTTC
few TRBJ1-1 TRBV6-2/TRBV6-3 NA CASSTTTTERAFF TGTGCCAGCAGTACGACAACGACAGAAAGGGCTTTCTTT
many TRBJ1-2 TRBV5-1 NA CASRPSVVDGYTF TGCGCCAGCAGACCCAGTGTGGTGGATGGCTACACCTTC
NA TRBJ1-6 TRBV9 NA CASSPLGRAENSPLHF TGTGCCAGCAGCCCACTAGGCAGGGCGGAAAATTCACCCCTCCACTTT
NA TRBJ2-5 TRBV12-3/TRBV12-4 NA CASKRDSSETQYF TGTGCCAGCAAGCGGGACAGCTCAGAGACCCAGTACTTC
NA TRBJ1-2 TRBV7-9 NA CASSFAGANYGYTF TGTGCCAGCAGCTTCGCAGGGGCCAACTATGGCTACACCTTC
few TRBJ2-5 TRBV5-1 TRBD2 CASSFLAGQETQYF TGCGCCAGCAGCTTTCTAGCGGGCCAAGAGACCCAGTACTTC
few TRBJ2-3 TRBV29-1 TRBD2 CSVDSGGAGDTQYF TGCAGCGTTGATAGCGGGGGGGCCGGAGATACGCAGTATTTT
NA TRBJ1-2 TRBV5-1 TRBD1 CASSRSGTGGSEIGYTF TGCGCCAGCAGCCGTTCCGGGACAGGGGGCAGCGAGATCGGCTACACCTTC
NA TRBJ1-4 TRBV7-8 NA CASSLMLTGREKLFF TGTGCCAGCAGCTTAATGTTAACAGGGAGGGAAAAACTGTTTTTT
NA TRBJ2-3 TRBV7-6 TRBD2 CASSLLAGGGTDTQYF TGTGCCAGCAGCTTATTAGCGGGGGGGGGCACAGATACGCAGTATTTT
few TRBJ1-2 TRBV2 TRBD1 CASRERQGPGYTF TGTGCCAGCAGGGAAAGACAGGGGCCCGGTTACACCTTC
NA TRBJ2-3 TRBV24-1 NA CATSFRVGDTQYF TGTGCCACCAGTTTCAGGGTTGGAGATACGCAGTATTTT
few TRBJ2-2 TRBV20-1 NA CSAPRSDLTGELFF TGCAGTGCCCCCCGATCCGACCTCACCGGGGAGCTGTTTTTT
NA TRBJ1-4 TRBV21-1 NA CASDGTGWWEKLFF TGTGCCAGCGATGGTACAGGGTGGTGGGAAAAACTGTTTTTT
NA TRBJ1-1 TRBV4-1 NA CASSRGGGTTLNTEAFF TGCGCCAGCAGCCGCGGGGGCGGGACTACCCTGAACACTGAAGCTTTCTTT
few TRBJ1-1 TRBV7-3 NA CASSLIKDTEAFF TGTGCCAGCAGCTTAATCAAAGACACTGAAGCTTTCTTT
NA TRBJ2-7 TRBV18 NA CASSTDSYEQYF TGTGCCAGCTCAACGGACAGTTACGAGCAGTACTTC
few TRBJ1-1 TRBV4-1 NA CASRRGDGEAFF TGCGCCAGCAGGAGGGGGGATGGTGAAGCTTTCTTT